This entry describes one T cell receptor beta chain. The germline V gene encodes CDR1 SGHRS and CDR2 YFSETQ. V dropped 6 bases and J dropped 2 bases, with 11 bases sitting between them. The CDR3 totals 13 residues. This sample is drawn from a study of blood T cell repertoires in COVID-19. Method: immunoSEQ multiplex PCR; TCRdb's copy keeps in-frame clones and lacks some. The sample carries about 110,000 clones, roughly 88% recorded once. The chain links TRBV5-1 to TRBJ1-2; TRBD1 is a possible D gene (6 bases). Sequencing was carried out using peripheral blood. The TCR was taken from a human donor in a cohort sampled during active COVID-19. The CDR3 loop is CASTEQGNYGYTF. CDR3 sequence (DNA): TGCGCCAGCACGGAGCAGGGGAACTATGGCTACACCTTC.